This TCR beta chain comes out of a study of T cell changes during pregnancy in multiple sclerosis. TCRdb's table, derived via immunoSEQ multiplex PCR, lists solely in-frame clones and lacks some. Of 74,000 or so clones listed, around nine tenths are singletons. The CDR3 spans 12 residues. Trimming took 5 bases from V and 3 from J, leaving 8 bases between them. Germline values: CDR1 SGHTA, CDR2 FQGTGA. The chain employs TRBV7-3 and TRBJ2-7; no clear D. This clonotype originated in a female donor with multiple sclerosis, enrolled in a pregnancy study. The source was CD4+ T cells from peripheral blood mononuclear cells, collected before pregnancy. This CDR3 reads CASSLPGYEQYF. The CDR3 bases are TGTGCCAGCAGCCTTCCCGGCTACGAGCAGTACTTC.